This T cell receptor beta chain was obtained from a study of Ad26.COV2.S vaccination and SARS-CoV-2 variants. Overall study findings and caveats: Reported post-vaccination CD8+ and CD4+ T cell responses to spike showed substantial breadth. Placebo recipients showed lower spike-specific TCR breadth than vaccinees.

Treatment noted: roughly 19 received Ad26.COV2.S at low or high dose, single or two shots; about 5 received placebo; per-sample allocation not given. It was on day 63 after the first vaccine or placebo injection that samples were taken. An 18-55-year-old adult in Boston served as donor. In germline, CDR1 is KGHSH, CDR2 LQKENI. This CDR3 comprises 13 residues. Deletions cut 3 bases from V and 4 bases from J, with 10 bases between. As for this clone: Its antigen remains unknown.

Measured with immunoSEQ multiplex PCR; TCRdb has only the in-frame clones, and not every one. The sample records 250,000 or so clones, roughly 89% being singletons. The sample consisted of peripheral blood, taken in a trial of Ad26.COV2.S vaccine versus placebo. This chain connects TRBV18 to TRBJ2-7, with no clear D. The receptor was isolated from a person aged 18-65 years who received the Ad26.COV2.S COVID-19 vaccine or a placebo. CDR3 amino acids: CASSPNVGYEQYV. The CDR3 region has the DNA TGTGCCAGCTCACCCAACGTTGGATACGAGCAGTACGTC.